The clone carrying this TCR beta chain was counted between two and nine times. Antigen specificity is unknown. It was healthy bone marrow donors who served as donors. From germline, CDR1 is GTSNPN and CDR2 SVGIG (reference sequence). V lost 1 base and J lost 4, with 10 bases in between. CDR3 length: 13 amino acids. This sample is drawn from a study of cytomegalovirus exposure and HLA in healthy donors. Overall study: Unique TCRs numbering some 80 million, obtained from HLA-typed donors, made up an early data release. Points from the study as a whole: It was reported that the classifier diagnosed cytomegalovirus status with high specificity and sensitivity in both the original and validation cohorts.

PCR employed 60 Vbeta and 13 Jbeta primers. Source study methods: Later work found approximately 87 million unique TCR beta chains, with 9.5 million to 14 million shared. Profiled with immunoSEQ multiplex PCR; TCRdb holds only in-frame clones, not every one. V, J and clone size were drawn from that table, and D and trimming were deduced from the DNA. This table has about 140,000 clones, roughly 80% appearing once. Material for sequencing was PBMCs. This receptor was taken from a female donor in good health and CMV-seronegative. The gene calls are TRBV30 and TRBJ1-2; D might be TRBD1 (5 bases). The CDR3 coding sequence is TGTGCCTGGAGTGGCGGGGGACCCTATGGCTACACCTTC. This sequence encodes CAWSGGGPYGYTF.